The clone carrying this TCR beta chain showed up many times. Its antigen is not known. This sample was included in a study of T-cell memory formation after mild COVID-19. TCRdb independently ran MiXCR on the 5' RACE reads; one entry per CDR3 protein. The data show a few hundred thousand distinct CDR3 sequences, approximately 24% seen once. Notes on the study in general: Those CD4+ clones that contracted were mainly in CM and EM (CD8+ ones in EMRA). Clones that contracted from day 15 to 85 were balanced CD4/CD8, while later expanders leaned CD4+.

This TCR was recovered from an adult woman who had mild COVID-19 (a few samples of this study predate the infection). Cell type and time point are not known. Sequencing was carried out using PBMCs or a T cell subset sorted from them (not recorded which).

The CDR3: CSARERGRGTDTQYF. The CDR3 DNA follows: TGCAGTGCTAGAGAGCGGGGGCGCGGGACAGATACGCAGTATTTT. This chain connects TRBV20-1 to TRBJ2-3; the D gene is possibly TRBD2 (7 bases). V was clipped by 0 bases and J by 3 bases, with 13 bases between them. Germline lookup yields CDR1 DFQATT and CDR2 SNEGSKA (reference sequence). CDR3 length: 15 amino acids.